What follows describes a single TCR beta chain. It has no known antigen specificity. Per-base quality was not reported, and no clone a single base away is much larger than it. To sequence the TCRbeta CDR3 region, genomic DNA was isolated from the sorted cells. TCRbeta CDR3 regions were sequenced using the immunoSEQ Assay. TCRdb obtained this table from immuneACCESS and retained in-frame rearrangements with V and J assigned. These tables miss some clones; where compared with another copy, unresolved V genes account for less than half of the shortfall, and the remainder is unexplained. The sample table lists tens of thousands of clones, around 87% of them with a count of one. Clones ranked in the top ten supply about 1% of the sample. This sample is part of a study of OX40 agonist ivuxolimab in advanced cancers. At the level of the whole study: Ivuxolimab, which targeted the costimulatory receptor OX40 (CD134), was an agonistic, fully human IgG2 monoclonal antibody. The paper describes the monotherapy dose-escalation part (N ≈ 52 patients) of the phase I trial of ivuxolimab. The purpose of peripheral TCRbeta sequencing was to test whether ivuxolimab changed TCR sequence diversity and led to clonal T-cell expansion. Partial responses occurred in three dose-escalation patients, of whom one had hepatocellular carcinoma and two had cutaneous melanoma. Intravenous ivuxolimab was administered to patients every 2 weeks at six dose levels: 0.01, 0.1, 0.3, 1.5, 3 and 10 mg/kg. A male proportion of roughly 85% and a mean age of approximately 55 years, ranging from 23 to 79, were recorded for the dose-escalation cohort. Among the roughly 50 dose-escalation patients, approximately 20 had hepatocellular carcinoma, about 15 melanoma, 9 renal cell carcinoma and 9 head and neck cancer. Prior anti-PD-1, anti-PD-L1 or anti-CTLA-4 therapy was permitted, and checkpoint inhibitors had been received by about 37% of dose-escalation patients.

The trial excluded patients who had a history of autoimmune disease or who were on systemic immunosuppression. In every dose cohort, peripheral blood was drawn for TCR sequencing at baseline, cycle 4 day 1, and cycle 7 day 1. Samples were obtained from an open-label, multicenter, first-in-human phase I dose-escalation trial of ivuxolimab. Adults with locally advanced or metastatic melanoma, renal cell carcinoma, hepatocellular carcinoma or head and neck squamous cell carcinoma were enrolled in the trial. Before TCR sequencing, CD4+ and CD8+ T cells were separately sorted from peripheral blood. V drops 6 bases and J drops 7 bases, leaving 24 bases in between. Based on the germline V gene, the CDR1 and CDR2 sequences are MDHEN and SYDVKM. The CDR3 starts with the cysteine, ends with the phenylalanine, and has 16 residues. The retained sequence is limited to the CDR3, 48 bases, with the frame set at the first base.

The study at large found these results: Low levels of normalized T-cell clonal expansion were also seen in some patients who did not respond. At doses from 0.1 to 3.0 mg/kg, clonal expansion was seen in both CD4+ and CD8+ blood T cells between baseline and week 6. On average, CD8+ T cells showed more expanded clones than CD4+ T cells after ivuxolimab. The antigen specificity of the clonally expanded peripheral T cells was not determined. Partial responders in the 0.1-3.0 mg/kg groups had among the lowest normalized peripheral clonal expansion, especially among CD8+ T cells.

The receptor was derived from an adult with an advanced solid tumor such as melanoma, head and neck, liver or kidney cancer. This material consisted of CD4+ or CD8+ T cells sorted from blood, taken in a trial of the OX40 agonist ivuxolimab. The chain links TRBV28 with TRBJ1-2; the D gene cannot be resolved reliably. The DNA sequence is TGTGCCAGCAGACCGGGTCTAATGGGCGGGGAAGGTGGCTACACCTTC. Its coded protein is CASRPGLMGGEGGYTF.